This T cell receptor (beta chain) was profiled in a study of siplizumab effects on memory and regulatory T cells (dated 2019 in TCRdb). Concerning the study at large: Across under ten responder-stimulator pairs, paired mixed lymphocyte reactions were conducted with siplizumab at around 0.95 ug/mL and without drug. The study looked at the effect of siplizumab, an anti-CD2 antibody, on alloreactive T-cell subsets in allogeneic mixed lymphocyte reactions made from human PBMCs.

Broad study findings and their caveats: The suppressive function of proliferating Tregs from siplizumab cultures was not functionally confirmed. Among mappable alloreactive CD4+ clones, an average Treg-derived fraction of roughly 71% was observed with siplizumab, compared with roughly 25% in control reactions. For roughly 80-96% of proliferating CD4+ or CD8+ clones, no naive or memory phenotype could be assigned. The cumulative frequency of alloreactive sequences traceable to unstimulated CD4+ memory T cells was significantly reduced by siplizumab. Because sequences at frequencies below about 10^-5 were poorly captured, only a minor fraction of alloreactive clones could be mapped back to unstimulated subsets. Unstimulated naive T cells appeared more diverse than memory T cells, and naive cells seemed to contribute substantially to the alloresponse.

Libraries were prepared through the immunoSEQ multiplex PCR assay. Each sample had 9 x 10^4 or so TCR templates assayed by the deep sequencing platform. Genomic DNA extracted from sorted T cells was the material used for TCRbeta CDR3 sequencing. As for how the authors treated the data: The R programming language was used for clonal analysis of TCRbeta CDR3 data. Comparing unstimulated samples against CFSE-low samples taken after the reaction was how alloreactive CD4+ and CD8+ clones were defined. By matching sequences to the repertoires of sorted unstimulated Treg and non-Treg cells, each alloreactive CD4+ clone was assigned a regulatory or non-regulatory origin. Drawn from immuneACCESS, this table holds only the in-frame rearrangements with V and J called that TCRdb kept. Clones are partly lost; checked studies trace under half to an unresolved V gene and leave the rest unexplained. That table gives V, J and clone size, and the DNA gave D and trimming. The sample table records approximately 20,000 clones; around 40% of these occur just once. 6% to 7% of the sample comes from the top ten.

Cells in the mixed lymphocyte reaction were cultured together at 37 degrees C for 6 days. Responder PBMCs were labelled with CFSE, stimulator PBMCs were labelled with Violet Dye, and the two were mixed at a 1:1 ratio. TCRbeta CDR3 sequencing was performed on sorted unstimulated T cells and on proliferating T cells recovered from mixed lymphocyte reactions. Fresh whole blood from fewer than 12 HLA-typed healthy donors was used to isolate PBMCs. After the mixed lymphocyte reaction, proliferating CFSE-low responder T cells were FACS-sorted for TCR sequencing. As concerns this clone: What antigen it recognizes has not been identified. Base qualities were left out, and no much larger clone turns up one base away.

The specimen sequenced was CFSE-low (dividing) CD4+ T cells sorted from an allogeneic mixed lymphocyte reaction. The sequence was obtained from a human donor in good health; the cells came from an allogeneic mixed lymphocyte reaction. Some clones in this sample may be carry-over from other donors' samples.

DNA sequence: TGTGCCATCAGCGAGCGGGAGGGCTCCTACGAGCAGTACTTC. Translated, it gives CAISEREGSYEQYF. In this chain, TRBV10-3 is recombined with TRBJ2-7; 10 bases in the middle match TRBD2. The germline V gene provides CDR1 ENHRY and CDR2 SYGVKD. Unmatched junction bases come to 2, with V trimmed by 6 bases and J by 0 bases. The cysteine opens and the phenylalanine closes a CDR3 of 14 amino acids. The sequence is cut down to CDR3 DNA, 42 bases in frame from base 1.